One sample yielded the 28 T cell receptor beta chains listed below, sequenced in a study of cytomegalovirus exposure and HLA in healthy donors. It was with 60 Vbeta and 13 Jbeta primers that the PCR ran. The assay was immunoSEQ multiplex PCR, and TCRdb's table has in-frame clones only and misses some. The data show about 130,000 clones, around 75% seen once. The sequencing input was PBMCs. These receptor sequences come from a man aged 25-40 years in good health and CMV-seronegative.

This chain connects TRBV27 to TRBJ2-3; D not resolved. The CDR3 consists of 14 residues. Germline V gives CDR1 MNHEY, CDR2 SMNVEV (reference sequence). V lost 0 bases and J 3 bases, leaving 7 bases between the germline ends. The CDR3 DNA follows: TGTGCCAGCAGTTTATCGCCCCGGACAGATACGCAGTATTTT. This codes for CASSLSPRTDTQYF.

The chain employs TRBV5-6 and TRBJ2-7; the match to TRBD1 covers 10 bases. Trimming removed 4 bases from V and 4 bases from J; junction bases left unmatched: 14. Looked up from germline, CDR1 is SGHDT and CDR2 is YYEEEE. This CDR3 region has 17 residues. This CDR3 reads CASSANVGTGAEYEQYF. The CDR3 nucleotides read TGTGCCAGCAGCGCAAATGTCGGGACAGGGGCGGAATACGAGCAGTACTTC.

The chain recombines TRBV7-9 with TRBJ2-6; maybe TRBD1 (6 bases). CDR1 SEHNR and CDR2 FQNEAQ come from the germline V gene (reference sequence). The CDR3 is 18 amino acids. The V gene lost 3 bases and the J gene lost 0 bases, with 15 bases spanning the gap. Here the CDR3 DNA reads TGTGCCAGCAGCTTGTTCGGCAGGGGAGCCTCTGGGGCCAACGTCCTGACTTTC. Translating it yields CASSLFGRGASGANVLTF.

The CDR3 DNA is TGTGCCAGCAGCTTGACAGGGGTAGACGAGCAGTACTTC. Translation gives CASSLTGVDEQYF. The rearrangement joins TRBV7-9 to TRBJ2-5, with 8 bases matching TRBD1. The J call may not be correct, given that the DNA end is closer to TRBJ2-7. Per the germline V gene, CDR1 is SEHNR and CDR2 is FQNEAQ (reference sequence). CDR3 length: 13 amino acids.

The rearrangement uses TRBV5-4 and TRBJ2-7, with D possibly being TRBD2 (6 bases). In germline, CDR1 is SGHNT, CDR2 YYREEE (reference sequence). The length of the CDR3 is 15 residues. The V gene lost 4 bases and the J gene lost 2 bases, with 16 bases spanning the gap. The CDR3 reads CASSLSVRGTYEQYF. The CDR3 coding sequence is TGTGCCAGCAGCCTCTCGGTGCGGGGAACCTACGAGCAGTACTTC.

This clone has a handful of counts. V is TRBV6-5 and J is TRBJ1-5, with D uncertain. Trimming pared 6 bases from V and 3 bases from J, leaving 15 bases between. The CDR3 contains 15 residues. Per the germline V gene, CDR1 is MNHEY and CDR2 is SVGAGI. Here the CDR3 DNA reads TGTGCCAGCAGCCTCTCCGGGTCTCACAATCAGCCCCAGCATTTT. This sequence encodes CASSLSGSHNQPQHF.

The V gene is TRBV7-8, the J gene TRBJ1-4, with D possibly being TRBD1 (5 bases). V was pared by 5 bases and J by 8 bases, with 21 bases between. CDR3 length: 16 amino acids. Germline V gene sequence: CDR1 SGHVS, CDR2 FQNEAQ. In DNA, the CDR3 is TGTGCCAGCAGCCGAGCCCAAATAGGGGTTAGGGAAAAACTGTTTTTT. This gives the protein CASSRAQIGVREKLFF.

This clone has only one observation. The V gene is TRBV7-9, the J gene TRBJ2-1; D may be TRBD2 (6 bases). The CDR3 length is 14 residues. Between the trimmed V and J ends, which lost 1 base and 6 bases, there was a span of 10 bases. In germline, CDR1 is SEHNR, CDR2 FQNEAQ (reference sequence). The DNA for the CDR3 is TGTGCCAGCAGCTTAGGACTAGATTCCAATGAGCAGTTCTTC. It yields the protein CASSLGLDSNEQFF.

This clone has only one observation. The rearrangement links TRBV7-9 to TRBJ2-3, with D possibly TRBD2 on 7 matching bases. The germline gives CDR1 SEHNR, CDR2 FQNEAQ (reference sequence). Trimming removed 2 bases at V and 2 bases at J, with 14 bases between. The CDR3 consists of 16 residues. The CDR3 DNA sequence: TGTGCCAGCAGCTTAATGGGGGGGCGGCCCACAGATACGCAGTATTTT. It encodes CASSLMGGRPTDTQYF.

The rearrangement uses TRBV7-2 and TRBJ1-2, with D hard to call. Germline CDR1 and CDR2: SGHTA and FQGNSA. Deletions cut 1 base from V and 8 bases from J, with 14 bases between. The CDR3 consists of 14 residues. The CDR3 sequence is CASSLEWGGKGYTF. CDR3 nucleotides: TGTGCCAGCAGCTTAGAGTGGGGAGGGAAAGGCTACACCTTC.

The chain has TRBV4-2 and TRBJ1-1; TRBD1 matches at 9 bases. After removal of 0 bases from V and 11 bases from J, the junction contained 13 bases not matched to a gene. Germline V gene lookup returns CDR1 LGHNA and CDR2 YNFKEQ. The CDR3 consists of 16 residues. CDR3 sequence reads: CASSQERGTGRFGAFF. CDR3 nucleotides: TGTGCCAGCAGCCAAGAGAGGGGGACAGGGAGGTTTGGTGCTTTCTTT.

The V and J genes are TRBV15 and TRBJ2-7, with 8 bases identical to TRBD1. The junction had 9 bases not matched to a gene; V was cut back by 0 bases and J by 5 bases. Germline V gene lookup returns CDR1 LNHNV and CDR2 YYDKDF (reference sequence). The CDR3 spans 16 residues. CDR3 coding DNA: TGTGCCACCAGCAGAGACCCCTCTGGACAGGGTGACGAGCAGTACTTC. The encoded protein is CATSRDPSGQGDEQYF. The variable domain in full, with the rest retrieved from reference TRBV15 and TRBJ2-7, is DAMVIQNPRYQVTQFGKPVTLSCSQTLNHNVMYWYQQKSSQAPKLLFHYYDKDFNNEADTPDNFQSRRPNTSFCFLDIRSPGLGDTAMYLCATSRDPSGQGDEQYFGPGTRLTVT.

This rearrangement joins TRBV28 to TRBJ1-2, with 7 bases fitting TRBD1. The V and J ends lost 5 bases and 6 bases, in that order; junction bases with no gene match: 9. The CDR3 loop spans 14 amino acids. Germline-derived CDR1 and CDR2 are MDHEN and SYDVKM. The CDR3 is CASSLRTGWNGYTF. CDR3 bases: TGTGCCAGCAGTCTTAGGACAGGTTGGAATGGCTACACCTTC.

The chain is built from TRBV25-1 and TRBJ2-3; 10 bases agree with TRBD2. CDR3 length equals 15 residues. Germline values: CDR1 MGHDK, CDR2 SYGVNS. V was pared by 4 bases and J by 3 bases, with 4 bases of the junction left unmatched. The CDR3 protein is CASSAPGLATDTQYF. The DNA for the CDR3 is TGTGCCAGCAGTGCTCCGGGACTAGCGACAGATACGCAGTATTTT. Full variable domain (rest looked up from reference TRBV25-1 and TRBJ2-3): EADIYQTPRYLVIGTGKKITLECSQTMGHDKMYWYQQDPGMELHLIHYSYGVNSTEKGDLSSESTVSRIRTEHFPLTLESARPSHTSQYLCASSAPGLATDTQYFGPGTRLTVL.

This chain joins TRBV2 and TRBJ1-2, with 7 bases aligning to TRBD1. V was clipped by 7 bases and J by 3 bases; unmatched bases: 2. This CDR3 is built from 12 residues. Germline CDR1 is SNHLY and CDR2 is FYNNEI. The CDR3 sequence is CASTGTDYGYTF. Written as DNA, the CDR3 is TGTGCCAGCACGGGGACAGACTATGGCTACACCTTC.

About this clone itself: As the CDR3 is not closed by the conserved phenylalanine or tryptophan, this likely results from a read error. This sequence joins TRBV7-9 and TRBJ1-4; D perhaps matches TRBD1 (6 bases). Trimming removed 6 bases from V and 4 bases from J, with 12 bases in between. This CDR3 contains 14 residues. Germline V gene sequence: CDR1 SEHNR, CDR2 FQNEAQ (reference sequence). The CDR3 loop reads CASSSGQLNEKLFV. In DNA form, the CDR3 reads TGTGCCAGCAGTTCAGGACAGCTTAATGAAAAACTGTTTGTT.

The chain uses TRBV6-5 and TRBJ2-3; 11 nucleotides align to TRBD2. The germline CDR1 and CDR2 sequences are MNHEY and SVGAGI. The V segment lost 2 bases and the J segment 1 base; nucleotides outside the gene matches: 2. The CDR3 totals 16 residues. The CDR3 DNA reads TGTGCCAGCAGTTACGAACTAGCGGGGGGCACAGATACGCAGTATTTT. Translated: CASSYELAGGTDTQYF.

The chain couples TRBV18 to TRBJ2-7; a weak D match, TRBD2 (5 bases). V was shortened by 4 bases and J by 5 bases, with 9 bases between the two germline ends. The CDR3 spans 12 residues. Per germline, CDR1 KGHSH and CDR2 LQKENI. The CDR3 protein is CASSRGAHEQYF. CDR3 sequence (DNA): TGTGCCAGCTCACGGGGAGCCCACGAGCAGTACTTC.

The chain uses TRBV5-1 and TRBJ1-1; TRBD1 might be the D (5 bases). CDR1 SGHRS and CDR2 YFSETQ come from the germline V gene. The germline V and J ends were trimmed by 4 bases and 1 base, with 11 bases remaining between them. The length of the CDR3 is 14 residues. The CDR3 reads CASSLSGQNTEAFF. The DNA for the CDR3 is TGCGCCAGCAGCCTTTCTGGACAGAACACTGAAGCTTTCTTT.

The J gene is TRBJ2-7, the V gene TRBV2; 7 positions agree with TRBD1. V shed 6 bases and J 6 bases; nucleotides not matched to a gene: 8. In germline, CDR1 is SNHLY, CDR2 FYNNEI. The CDR3 is 13 amino acids. The CDR3 here is CASSPRQGSEQYF. The DNA of the CDR3 is TGTGCCAGCAGCCCAAGACAGGGTAGCGAGCAGTACTTC.

The chain employs TRBV5-8 and TRBJ1-1, with a weak D call TRBD1 (6 bases). The CDR3 runs 15 residues. The germline V and J ends were trimmed by 2 bases and 0 bases, with 11 bases remaining between them. Germline values: CDR1 SGHTS, CDR2 YDEGEE. For the CDR3, the DNA is TGTGCCAGCAGCTTCAGGGGCCTCATGAACACTGAAGCTTTCTTT. Amino acid sequence: CASSFRGLMNTEAFF.

The genes are TRBV6-6 and TRBJ2-1; maybe TRBD2 (7 bases). The length of the CDR3 is 14 residues. Germline CDR1 is MNHNY and CDR2 is SVGAGI (reference sequence). With 8 bases removed from V and 0 bases from J, the gap between germline ends came to 11 bases. The CDR3 reads CASGGGASYNEQFF. Here the CDR3 DNA reads TGTGCCAGCGGAGGGGGGGCCTCCTACAATGAGCAGTTCTTC.

This chain links TRBV4-2 with TRBJ2-7; 8 nucleotides line up with TRBD1. The CDR3 loop spans 18 amino acids. The V and J ends lost 0 bases and 2 bases, in that order; junction bases with no gene match: 12. The V gene's germline CDR1 is LGHNA and CDR2 YNFKEQ. CDR3 loop: CASSQDGVTGAYPYEQYF. In DNA form, the CDR3 reads TGTGCCAGCAGCCAAGACGGGGTGACAGGGGCCTACCCCTACGAGCAGTACTTC.

The chain recombines TRBV5-8 with TRBJ2-7; D may be TRBD2 (6 bases). The V gene's germline CDR1 is SGHTS and CDR2 YDEGEE. V lost 4 bases to trimming and J lost 7 bases, with 18 bases between them. The CDR3 has 14 amino acids. CDR3 sequence (DNA): TGTGCCAGCAGCGCGGGACTGGGGACGGGGGAGCAGTACTTC. The encoded protein is CASSAGLGTGEQYF. Drawing the rest from reference TRBV5-8 and TRBJ2-7, the complete variable domain is EAGVTQSPTHLIKTRGQQATLRCSPISGHTSVYWYQQALGLGLQFLLWYDEGEERNRGNFPPRFSGRQFPNYSSELNVNALELEDSALYLCASSAGLGTGEQYFGPGTRLTVT.

The chain combines TRBV4-3 with TRBJ1-2, with D maybe TRBD1 (5 bases). The CDR3 runs to 16 residues. V lost 4 bases and J 8 bases, leaving 23 bases between the germline ends. Germline CDR1 and CDR2: LGHNA and YSLEER. The CDR3 bases are TGCGCCAGCAGCCCAAAGATCGGGCCGGGGGGAAAAGGCTACACCTTC. It yields the protein CASSPKIGPGGKGYTF.

The chain recombines TRBV28 with TRBJ2-6, with 7 nucleotides matching TRBD1. The germline gives CDR1 MDHEN, CDR2 SYDVKM. The CDR3 length is 18 residues. J was trimmed by 0 bases and V by 1 base; bases with no gene match: 6. The CDR3 DNA is TGTGCCAGCAGTTTATCGGGACAGTCTTTCTCTGGGGCCAACGTCCTGACTTTC. The encoded protein is CASSLSGQSFSGANVLTF.

V gene TRBV7-9 combines with J gene TRBJ2-1; the D is unclear. Germline assignment: CDR1 SEHNR and CDR2 FQNEAQ (reference sequence). V shed 2 bases and J shed 7 bases, with 9 bases lying between them. CDR3 size: 13 residues. This CDR3 is CASSLLTRNEQFF. The CDR3 nucleotides read TGTGCCAGCAGCTTACTGACAAGGAATGAGCAGTTCTTC.

The chain couples TRBV14 to TRBJ1-1; TRBD1 might be the D (5 bases). Trimming stripped 4 bases from V and 11 bases from J, with 14 bases between. The CDR3 has 12 amino acids. CDR1 is SGHDN, CDR2 FVKESK, per germline. CDR3 protein: CASSRPGYDAFF. In DNA, the CDR3 is TGTGCCAGCAGCCGGCCAGGGTATGACGCTTTCTTT.